This paragraph reports one T cell receptor (beta chain). Some clones are missing from TCRdb's copy, which holds only in-frame ones; the method was immunoSEQ multiplex PCR. The repertoire has about 260,000 clones, more than 85% of them found once; the top ten carry more than 4.5%. The data belong to a study of blood T cell repertoires in COVID-19. CDR3 length: 15 residues. V lost 10 bases to trimming and J lost 2 bases, with 21 bases between them. The germline CDR1 and CDR2 sequences are SGHNT and YYREEE (reference sequence). The V gene is TRBV5-4, the J gene TRBJ1-1; weak D call: TRBD1 (6 bases). This receptor was identified in a woman aged 60-75 years with COVID-19, enrolled during active disease. The specimen was peripheral blood. The chain's CDR3 is CAGQQWGGANTEAFF. For the CDR3, the DNA is TGTGCCGGGCAACAGTGGGGGGGGGCTAACACTGAAGCTTTCTTT. The whole variable domain, remainder taken from reference TRBV5-4 and TRBJ1-1, is ETGVTQSPTHLIKTRGQQVTLRCSSQSGHNTVSWYQQALGQGPQFIFQYYREEENGRGNFPPRFSGLQFPNYSSELNVNALELDDSALYLCAGQQWGGANTEAFFGQGTRLTVV.